This T cell receptor beta chain was documented in a study of multiple sclerosis patients with progressive multifocal leukoencephalopathy. Sequencing used immunoSEQ multiplex PCR; TCRdb keeps in-frame clones, though not all of them. The sample carries more than 30,000 clones, around nine tenths recorded once. The CDR3 length is 15 residues. With 5 bases removed from V and 4 bases from J, the gap between germline ends came to 16 bases. Germline loops: CDR1 SEHNR, CDR2 FQNEAQ (reference sequence). The time point denotes: before natalizumab initiation. This receptor was obtained from a human donor with multiple sclerosis. The chain has TRBV7-9 and TRBJ2-3; possibly TRBD1 for D (6 bases). The sample was PBMCs. Written as DNA, the CDR3 is TGTGCCAGCAGCCCAGGACAGACGGGCGCAGATACGCAGTATTTT. Amino acids: CASSPGQTGADTQYF.